Listed below are T cell receptor beta chains from one sample, sequenced in a study of T cell repertoires in cytomegalovirus infection. One entry per CDR3 protein results from TCRdb running MiXCR on the reads. The sample carries a few hundred thousand distinct CDR3 sequences, roughly 9.5% recorded once. Material: PBMCs. Source of these receptors: a human donor in good health (CMV status not recorded). Some clones in this sample may be carry-over from other donors' samples. The CDR3 runs from the conserved cysteine through the conserved F or W. D genes are given only for firm matches. Not every row has a clone size; where given, it reads once, few, many or a size class.

J gene	D gene	V gene	clone size	CDR3 DNA	CDR3 protein
TRBJ1-1	NA	TRBV7-2	many	TGTGCCAGCAGCTTAGTAGGCCTCGAAGCTTTCTTT	CASSLVGLEAFF
TRBJ2-5	NA	TRBV11-2	many	TGTGCCAGCAGCTTACCTACAGGGATGCGCCAAGAGACCCAGTACTTC	CASSLPTGMRQETQYF
TRBJ1-6	TRBD1	TRBV6-8	NA	TGTGCCAGCAGTTACCAGCAGGGGGGTGATTCACCCCTCCACTTT	CASSYQQGGDSPLHF
TRBJ2-7	TRBD2	TRBV10-3	few	TGTGCCATCAGTGATCGCGGGAGCCCCTACGAGCAGTACTTC	CAISDRGSPYEQYF
TRBJ1-1	NA	TRBV7-6	NA	TGTGCCAGCAGCCGCACGGGTATGAGGACTGAAGCTTTCTTT	CASSRTGMRTEAFF
TRBJ1-6	TRBD1	TRBV6-1	few	TGTGCCACCAAAAGACAGGGGACGAATTCACCCCTCCACTTT	CATKRQGTNSPLHF
TRBJ2-3	TRBD2	TRBV7-2	many	TGTGCCAGCAGCTCGGACGGGAGGGCTACGCAGTATTTT	CASSSDGRATQYF
TRBJ2-3	NA	TRBV7-2	many	TGTGCCAGCAGCCGGAAGGGAGGCGGGACAGATACGCAGTATTTT	CASSRKGGGTDTQYF
TRBJ1-2	TRBD1	TRBV7-2	many	TGTGCCAGCAGCCCCTCGACAGGGCAATATGGCTACACCTTC	CASSPSTGQYGYTF
TRBJ1-1	NA	TRBV4-2	few	TGTGCCAGCACCTCCCGCGAAACTGAAGCTTTCTTT	CASTSRETEAFF